The 5 T cell receptor beta chains below all came from one sample that was sequenced in a study of shared clonotypes between healthy human individuals. TCRdb's copy holds only in-frame clones and misses some; the assay was immunoSEQ multiplex PCR. The table lists 1,500,000 or so clones, 98% of them singletons. The sequencing input was naive CD4+ T cells sorted from blood. The subset denotes: CD45RA+ positively selected. The receptors were gathered from a young man in good health.

The V gene is TRBV10-3, the J gene TRBJ2-7, with D perhaps being TRBD1 or TRBD2 (6 bases each). The CDR3 runs to 16 residues. V was clipped by 4 bases and J by 3 bases, with 19 bases between them. The germline CDR1 and CDR2 sequences are ENHRY and SYGVKD. This chain's CDR3 is CAISVGGGKGNYEQYF. Here the CDR3 DNA reads TGTGCCATCAGTGTGGGGGGCGGTAAGGGAAACTACGAGCAGTACTTC.

The genes are TRBV5-1 and TRBJ2-7; 11 bases are a match to TRBD2. CDR1 is SGHRS, CDR2 YFSETQ, per germline. The CDR3 consists of 17 residues. V trimming: 4 bases; J trimming: 3 bases; junction bases outside the gene matches: 12. In DNA form, the CDR3 reads TGCGCCAGCAGCCACGGGACTAGCGGAGCGGCTCTCTACGAGCAGTACTTC. This sequence encodes CASSHGTSGAALYEQYF.

This chain joins TRBV5-1 and TRBJ1-2; D gene ambiguous. The CDR3 sequence is 14 residues long. The germline CDR1 and CDR2 sequences are SGHRS and YFSETQ. Between the trimmed V and J ends, which lost 6 bases and 0 bases, there was a span of 12 bases. The CDR3 protein is CASTWTDANYGYTF. CDR3 sequence (DNA): TGCGCCAGCACTTGGACGGATGCTAACTATGGCTACACCTTC.

The V gene is TRBV10-3, the J gene TRBJ1-1, with 7 positions matching TRBD1. This CDR3 contains 13 residues. Germline loops: CDR1 ENHRY, CDR2 SYGVKD. The CDR3 is CAIQGQENTEAFF. CDR3 nucleotide sequence: TGTGCTATACAGGGGCAAGAGAACACTGAAGCTTTCTTT.

This clone was seen a single time. The V gene is TRBV20-1, the J gene TRBJ2-7, with D unresolved. CDR1 is DFQATT and CDR2 is SNEGSKA in the germline V gene (reference sequence). The CDR3 length is 11 residues. V dropped 5 bases and J dropped 7 bases, with 12 bases sitting between them. The CDR3 DNA reads as TGCAGTGCTGATCTGGCGTGGGAGCAGTACTTC. This translates into CSADLAWEQYF.